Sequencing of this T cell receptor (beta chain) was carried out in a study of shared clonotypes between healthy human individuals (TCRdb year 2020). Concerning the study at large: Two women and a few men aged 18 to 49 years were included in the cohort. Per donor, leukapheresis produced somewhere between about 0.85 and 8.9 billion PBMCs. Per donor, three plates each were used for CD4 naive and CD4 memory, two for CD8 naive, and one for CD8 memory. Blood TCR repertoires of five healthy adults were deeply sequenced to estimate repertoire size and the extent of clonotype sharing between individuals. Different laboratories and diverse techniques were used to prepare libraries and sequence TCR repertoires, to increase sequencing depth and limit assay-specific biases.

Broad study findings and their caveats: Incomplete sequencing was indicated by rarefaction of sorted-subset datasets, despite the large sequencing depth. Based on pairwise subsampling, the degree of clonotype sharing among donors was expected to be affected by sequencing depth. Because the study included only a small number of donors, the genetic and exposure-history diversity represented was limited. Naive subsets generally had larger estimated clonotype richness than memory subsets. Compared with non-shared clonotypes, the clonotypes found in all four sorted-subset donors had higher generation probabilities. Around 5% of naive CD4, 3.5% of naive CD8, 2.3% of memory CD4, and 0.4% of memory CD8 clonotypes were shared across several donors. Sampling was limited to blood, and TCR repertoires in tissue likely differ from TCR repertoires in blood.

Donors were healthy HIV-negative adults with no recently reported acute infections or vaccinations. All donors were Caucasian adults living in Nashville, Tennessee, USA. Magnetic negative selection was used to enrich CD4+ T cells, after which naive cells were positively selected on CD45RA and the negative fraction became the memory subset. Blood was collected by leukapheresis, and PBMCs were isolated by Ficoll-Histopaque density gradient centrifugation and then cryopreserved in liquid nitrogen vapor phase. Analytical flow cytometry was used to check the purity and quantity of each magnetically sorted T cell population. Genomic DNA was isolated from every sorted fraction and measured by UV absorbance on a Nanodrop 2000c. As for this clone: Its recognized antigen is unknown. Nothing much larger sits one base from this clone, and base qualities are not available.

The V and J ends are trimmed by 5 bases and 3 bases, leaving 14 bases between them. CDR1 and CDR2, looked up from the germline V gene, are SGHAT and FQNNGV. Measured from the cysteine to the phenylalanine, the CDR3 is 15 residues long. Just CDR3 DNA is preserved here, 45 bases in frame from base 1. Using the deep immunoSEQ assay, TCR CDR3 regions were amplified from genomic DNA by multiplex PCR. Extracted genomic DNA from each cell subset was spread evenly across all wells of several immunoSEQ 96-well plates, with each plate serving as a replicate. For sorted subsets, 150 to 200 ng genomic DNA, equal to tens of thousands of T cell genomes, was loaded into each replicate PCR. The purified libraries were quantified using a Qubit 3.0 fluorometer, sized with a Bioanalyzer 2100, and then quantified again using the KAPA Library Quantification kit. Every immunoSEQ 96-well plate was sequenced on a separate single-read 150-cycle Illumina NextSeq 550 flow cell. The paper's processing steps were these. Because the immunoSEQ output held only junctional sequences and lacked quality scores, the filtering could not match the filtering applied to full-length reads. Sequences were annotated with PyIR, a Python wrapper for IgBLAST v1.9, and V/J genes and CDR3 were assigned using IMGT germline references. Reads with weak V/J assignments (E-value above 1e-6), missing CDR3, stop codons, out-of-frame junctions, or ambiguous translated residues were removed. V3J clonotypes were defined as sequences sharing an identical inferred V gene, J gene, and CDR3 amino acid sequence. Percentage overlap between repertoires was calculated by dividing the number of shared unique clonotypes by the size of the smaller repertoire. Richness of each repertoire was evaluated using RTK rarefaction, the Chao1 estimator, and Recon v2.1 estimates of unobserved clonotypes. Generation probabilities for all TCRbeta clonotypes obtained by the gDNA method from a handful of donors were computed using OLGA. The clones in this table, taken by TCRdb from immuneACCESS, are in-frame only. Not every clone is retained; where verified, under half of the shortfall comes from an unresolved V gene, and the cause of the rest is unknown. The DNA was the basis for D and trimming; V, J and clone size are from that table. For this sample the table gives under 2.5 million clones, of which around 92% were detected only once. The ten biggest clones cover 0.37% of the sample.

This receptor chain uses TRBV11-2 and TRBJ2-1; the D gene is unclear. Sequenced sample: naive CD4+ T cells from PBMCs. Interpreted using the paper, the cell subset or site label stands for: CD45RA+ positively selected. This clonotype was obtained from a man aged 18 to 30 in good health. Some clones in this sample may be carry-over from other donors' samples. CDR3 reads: CASSPGVAVYNEQFF. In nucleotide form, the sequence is TGTGCCAGCAGCCCCGGTGTGGCCGTCTACAATGAGCAGTTCTTC.